Included here is one TCR beta chain sequence, with context. Its antigen is not yet known. No much larger clonotype is one base removed from it; base qualities were not supplied. The sample comes from a study of T cell responses to AZD1222 COVID-19 vaccine (dated by TCRdb to the early 2020s). In the study overall: Because spike-specific TCR depth and breadth did not differ between the two schedules, AZD1222 recipients who got a second dose at roughly 4 weeks were pooled with those who got a second dose at roughly 12 weeks. A total of 240 or so trial participants underwent TCR sequencing, of whom under 220 had received two doses of AZD1222 and 26 had received two doses of the MenACWY control vaccine. Trial participants were enrolled into age subgroups of 18-55, 56-69 and 70-plus years, which contained approximately 150, 28 and 58 TCR-sequenced participants, respectively. Overall results and qualifications from the work: The 56-69-year group was small, and its depth increase did not reach significance, likely because of low power. Most participants were white British and females outnumbered males, and the authors suggested that clonal diversity may have been underestimated. Because no samples from the day 14 peak response were available, repertoires could be characterized only after the peak T cell response. After two AZD1222 doses, spike-specific TCR breadth and depth were significantly higher than at day 0 and than in MenACWY recipients. Conclusions about previously exposed vaccinees were limited because only 6 or 7 AZD1222 recipients were SARS-CoV-2 seropositive at baseline. Reportedly, close to half of the unique spike-specific TCRs recognized epitopes lying outside the regions that are mutated in the B.1.351 and B.1.1.7 variants. The whole spike protein was spanned by vaccine-associated CD4 TCRs, and dominant responses were seen in regions 160-218 and 743-854.

This specimen's time point label, interpreted: baseline before first vaccination. Vaccinee samples came from UK trials COV001 and COV002, including a single-blind randomized controlled phase 2/3 trial of AZD1222 (ChAdOx1 nCoV-19) in healthy adults. Trial participant PBMC samples were collected at day 0 and day 28 after the second dose for TCRbeta chain sequencing. The CDR3 regions of human TCRbeta chains were analyzed by immunosequencing. The authors processed their data as follows. TCRs in the repertoires were matched against a reference library of SARS-CoV-2-specific TCRs that had been generated with the MIRA antigen-specificity platform. Breadth was defined as the fraction of unique TCRs that were SARS-CoV-2-associated. Depth was defined as the fraction of total T cells that were SARS-CoV-2-associated. Using the MIRA data, each spike-specific TCR was assigned both to the spike region to which the TCR was reactive and to a CD4 or CD8 class. Log10-transformed breadth and depth values were compared by one-way ANOVA with Sidak's multiple comparisons tests. TCRdb provides this immuneACCESS table in a form limited to in-frame rearrangements. Some clones are lacking; in checked studies, under half of them reflect an unresolved V gene, and why the rest are absent is not known. D and trimming were read from the DNA, whereas the V and J calls and clone size are those reported in that table. The sample profile shows around 100,000 clones; over 75% of them were found once. 20% to 25% of the sample goes to the ten largest clones.

The germline V gene gives CDR1 as SGHTA and CDR2 as FQGNSA. The CDR3 numbers 14 residues from cysteine through phenylalanine. The only DNA kept is the CDR3, 42 bases in frame from the first base. V is reduced by 5 bases and J by 5 bases, leaving a spacing of 14 bases between them. Recombination connected TRBV7-2 to TRBJ2-3, and possibly TRBD2, on 6 matching bases. The sequence derives from an adult in good health. The sequencing used peripheral blood, collected on day 0 of AZD1222 vaccination. The sequenced DNA: TGTGCCAGCAGCCCGGGGGAGAATCGAGATACGCAGTATTTT. Its protein product is CASSPGENRDTQYF.